This TCR beta chain was retrieved from a study of T cell repertoires in cytomegalovirus infection. Turning to the study itself: CMV epitopes in the study were HLA-C-restricted (recently identified) and HLA-B-restricted (well studied). Public TCR beta signature analysis indicated the presence of both CMV infection and matching HLA type. Regarding the study as a whole: What dominated the ex vivo response were HLA-C-restricted CMV-specific TCR beta clonotypes. There were carriers of CMV plus the relevant HLA, and cumulative public TCR beta family frequency identified them.

TCRdb passed the reads through MiXCR, listing each CDR3 protein once. The repertoire holds hundreds of thousands of distinct CDR3 sequences, with less than 40% as singletons. Remarks on this clonotype: Its antigen remains unknown.

CDR3 size: 15 residues. The germline gives CDR1 SEHNR, CDR2 FQNEAQ (reference sequence). V shed 4 bases and J shed 1 base, with 13 bases lying between them. This clonotype was obtained from a human donor in good health (CMV status not recorded). Some clones in this sample may be carry-over from other donors' samples. This chain uses TRBV7-9 with TRBJ1-1; D gene unclear. The material sequenced was cultured CD8+ T cells from PBMCs, taken from culture after CMV antigen stimulation. CDR3 coding DNA: TGTGCCAGCAGCTCGACCACCCATCCGAACACTGAAGCTTTCTTT. The encoded protein is CASSSTTHPNTEAFF.